This T cell receptor (beta chain) derives from a study of OX40 agonist ivuxolimab in advanced cancers. The table came from immunoSEQ multiplex PCR; TCRdb's copy has only in-frame clones and leaves some out. The sample shows some 60,000 clones, roughly nine tenths of them seen only once. CDR1 SGDLS and CDR2 YYNGEE come from the germline V gene. CDR3 length: 15 residues. V dropped 3 bases and J dropped 2 bases, with 13 bases sitting between them. This material consisted of CD4+ or CD8+ T cells sorted from blood, taken in a trial of the OX40 agonist ivuxolimab. The chain employs TRBV9 and TRBJ2-3, with D perhaps TRBD1 (6 bases). This receptor was obtained from an adult with an advanced solid tumor such as melanoma, head and neck, liver or kidney cancer. Here the CDR3 reads CASSAWDIATDTQYF. CDR3 bases: TGTGCCAGCAGCGCGTGGGACATTGCCACAGATACGCAGTATTTT.